This TCR beta chain was profiled in a study of control samples from healthy donors and cancer patients. The protocol was immunoSEQ multiplex PCR, while the TCRdb copy is restricted to in-frame clones and leaves out a portion. The table includes roughly 130,000 clones, roughly 92% detected once. The CDR3 runs 15 residues. Germline V gene lookup returns CDR1 MDHEN and CDR2 SYDVKM. The trim removed 3 bases at V and 6 bases at J, leaving 9 bases unmatched. J is TRBJ1-2 and V is TRBV28; the match to TRBD1 covers 8 bases. This clonotype was obtained from a man aged 25 to 40 in good health. Material for sequencing was blood. In DNA form, the CDR3 reads TGTGCCAGCAGTTTCACCGGGACAGGAGGCAATGGCTACACCTTC. It is translated as CASSFTGTGGNGYTF.